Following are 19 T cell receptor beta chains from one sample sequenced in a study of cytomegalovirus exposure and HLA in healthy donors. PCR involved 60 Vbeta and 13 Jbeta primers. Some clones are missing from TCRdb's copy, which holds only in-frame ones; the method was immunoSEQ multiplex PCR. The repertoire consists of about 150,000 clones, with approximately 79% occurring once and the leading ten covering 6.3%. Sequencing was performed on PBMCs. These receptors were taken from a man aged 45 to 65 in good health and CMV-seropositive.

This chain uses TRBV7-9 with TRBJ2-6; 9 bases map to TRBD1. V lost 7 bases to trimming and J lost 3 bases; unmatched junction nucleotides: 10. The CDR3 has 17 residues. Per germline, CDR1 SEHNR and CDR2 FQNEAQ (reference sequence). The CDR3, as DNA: TGTGCCAGCACCACCGGGACAGGGCGACATGGGGCCAACGTCCTGACTTTC. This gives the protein CASTTGTGRHGANVLTF.

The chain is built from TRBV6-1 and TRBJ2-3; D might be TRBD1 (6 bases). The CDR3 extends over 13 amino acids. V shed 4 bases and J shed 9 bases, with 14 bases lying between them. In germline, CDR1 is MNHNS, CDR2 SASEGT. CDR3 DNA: TGTGCCAGCAGTGCAAACGATCAGGGGACGCAGTATTTT. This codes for CASSANDQGTQYF.

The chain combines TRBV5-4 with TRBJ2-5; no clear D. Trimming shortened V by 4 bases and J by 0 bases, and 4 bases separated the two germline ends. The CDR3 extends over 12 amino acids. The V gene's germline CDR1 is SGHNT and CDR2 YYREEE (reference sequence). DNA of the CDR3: TGTGCCAGCAGCCGGTACCAAGAGACCCAGTACTTC. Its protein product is CASSRYQETQYF.

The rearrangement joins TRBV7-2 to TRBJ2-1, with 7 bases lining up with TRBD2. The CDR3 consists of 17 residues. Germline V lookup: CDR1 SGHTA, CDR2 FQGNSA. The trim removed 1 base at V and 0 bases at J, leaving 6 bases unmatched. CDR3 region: CASSLGGGSGSYNEQFF. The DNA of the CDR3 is TGTGCCAGCAGCTTAGGAGGCGGGAGCGGCTCCTACAATGAGCAGTTCTTC.

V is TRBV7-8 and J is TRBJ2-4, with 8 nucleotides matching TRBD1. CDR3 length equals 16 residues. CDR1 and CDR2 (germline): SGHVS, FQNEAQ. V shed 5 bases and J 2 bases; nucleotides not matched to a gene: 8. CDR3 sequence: CASSPQGAQTKNIQYF. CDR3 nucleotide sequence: TGTGCCAGCAGCCCTCAGGGGGCGCAAACCAAAAACATTCAGTACTTC.

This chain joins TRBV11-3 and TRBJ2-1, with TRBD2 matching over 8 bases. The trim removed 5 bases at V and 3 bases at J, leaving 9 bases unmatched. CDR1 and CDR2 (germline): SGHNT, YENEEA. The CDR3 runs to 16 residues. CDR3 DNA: TGTGCCAGCAGCGGGTCCTACGGGAGGGGCTACAATGAGCAGTTCTTC. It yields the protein CASSGSYGRGYNEQFF.

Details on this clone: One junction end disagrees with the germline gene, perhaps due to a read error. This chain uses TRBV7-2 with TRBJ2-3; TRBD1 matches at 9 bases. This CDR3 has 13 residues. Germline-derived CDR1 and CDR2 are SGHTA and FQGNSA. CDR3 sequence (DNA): TGTGCCAGCAGTCCCGGGACAGGGACGGTTGAGGATTTT. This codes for CASSPGTGTVEDF.

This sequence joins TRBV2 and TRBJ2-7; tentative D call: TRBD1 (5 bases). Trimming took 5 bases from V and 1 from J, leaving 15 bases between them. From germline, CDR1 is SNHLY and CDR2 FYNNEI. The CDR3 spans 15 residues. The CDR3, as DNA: TGTGCCAGCAGTCCCGCAGGGTACGGTTCCTACGAGCAGTACTTC. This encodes CASSPAGYGSYEQYF.

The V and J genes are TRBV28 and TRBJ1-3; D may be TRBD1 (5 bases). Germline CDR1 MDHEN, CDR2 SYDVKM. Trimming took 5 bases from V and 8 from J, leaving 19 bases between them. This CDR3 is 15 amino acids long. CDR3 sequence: CASSHAGRVRDTIYF. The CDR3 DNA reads TGTGCCAGCAGTCACGCGGGGCGGGTTCGCGACACCATATATTTT.

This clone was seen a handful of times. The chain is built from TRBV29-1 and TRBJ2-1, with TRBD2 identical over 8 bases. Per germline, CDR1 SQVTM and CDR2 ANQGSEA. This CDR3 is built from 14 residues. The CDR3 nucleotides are TGCACCGCAAGTCCGGGGACTAGAGTTTCTGAGCAGTTCTTC. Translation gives CTASPGTRVSEQFF.

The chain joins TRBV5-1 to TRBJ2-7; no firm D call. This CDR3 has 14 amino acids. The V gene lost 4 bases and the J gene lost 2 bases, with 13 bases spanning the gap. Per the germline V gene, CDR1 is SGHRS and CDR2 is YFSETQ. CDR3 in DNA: TGCGCCAGCAGCCCAGGTGCAGGTACCTACGAGCAGTACTTC. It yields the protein CASSPGAGTYEQYF.

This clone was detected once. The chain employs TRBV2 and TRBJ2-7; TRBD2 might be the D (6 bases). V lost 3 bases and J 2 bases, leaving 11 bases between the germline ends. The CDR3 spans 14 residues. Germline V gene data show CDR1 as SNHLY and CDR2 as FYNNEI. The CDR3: CASSESGEAYEQYF. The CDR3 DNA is TGTGCCAGCAGTGAGTCGGGGGAGGCCTACGAGCAGTACTTC. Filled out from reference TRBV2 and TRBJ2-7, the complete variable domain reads EPEVTQTPSHQVTQMGQEVILRCVPISNHLYFYWYRQILGQKVEFLVSFYNNEISEKSEIFDDQFSVERPDGSNFTLKIRSTKLEDSAMYFCASSESGEAYEQYFGPGTRLTVT.

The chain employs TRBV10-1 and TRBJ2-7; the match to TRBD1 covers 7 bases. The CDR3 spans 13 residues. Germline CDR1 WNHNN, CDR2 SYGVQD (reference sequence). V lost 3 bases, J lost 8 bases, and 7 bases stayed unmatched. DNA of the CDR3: TGCGCCAGCAGTGACCCGGGACAGCTGAAGCAGTACTTC. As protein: CASSDPGQLKQYF.

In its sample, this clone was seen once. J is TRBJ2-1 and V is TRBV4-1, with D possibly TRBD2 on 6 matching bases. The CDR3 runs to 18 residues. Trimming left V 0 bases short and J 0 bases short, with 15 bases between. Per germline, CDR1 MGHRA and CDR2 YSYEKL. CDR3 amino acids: CASSQDMAGLHSYNEQFF. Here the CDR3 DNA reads TGCGCCAGCAGCCAAGATATGGCGGGACTCCACTCCTACAATGAGCAGTTCTTC.

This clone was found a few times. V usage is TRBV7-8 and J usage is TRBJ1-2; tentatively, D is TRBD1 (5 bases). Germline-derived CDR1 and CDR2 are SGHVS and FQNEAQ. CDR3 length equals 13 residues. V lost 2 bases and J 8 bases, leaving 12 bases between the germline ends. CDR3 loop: CASSLSTGGGYTF. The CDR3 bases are TGTGCCAGCAGCTTAAGTACGGGGGGGGGCTACACCTTC.

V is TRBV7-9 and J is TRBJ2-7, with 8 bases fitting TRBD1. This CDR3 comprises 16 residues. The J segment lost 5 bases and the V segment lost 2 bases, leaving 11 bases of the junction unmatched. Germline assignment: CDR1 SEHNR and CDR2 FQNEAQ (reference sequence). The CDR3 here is CASSLPLGTGSHEQYF. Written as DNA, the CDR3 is TGTGCCAGCAGCTTACCTCTAGGGACAGGATCCCACGAGCAGTACTTC. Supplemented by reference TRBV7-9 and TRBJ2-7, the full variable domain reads DTGVSQNPRHKITKRGQNVTFRCDPISEHNRLYWYRQTLGQGPEFLTYFQNEAQLEKSRLLSDRFSAERPKGSFSTLEIQRTEQGDSAMYLCASSLPLGTGSHEQYFGPGTRLTVT.

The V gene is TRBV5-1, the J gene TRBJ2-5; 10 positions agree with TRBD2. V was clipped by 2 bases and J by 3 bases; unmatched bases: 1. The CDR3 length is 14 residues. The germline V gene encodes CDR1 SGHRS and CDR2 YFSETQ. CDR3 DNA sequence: TGCGCCAGCAGCTTCCTAGCGGGAGAAGAGACCCAGTACTTC. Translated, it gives CASSFLAGEETQYF.

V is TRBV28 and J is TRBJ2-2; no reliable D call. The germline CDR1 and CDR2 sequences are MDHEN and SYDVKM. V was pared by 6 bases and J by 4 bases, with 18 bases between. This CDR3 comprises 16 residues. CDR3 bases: TGTGCCAGCAGCCCCTCAGGCAGTCACGGCACCGGGGAGCTGTTTTTT. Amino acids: CASSPSGSHGTGELFF.

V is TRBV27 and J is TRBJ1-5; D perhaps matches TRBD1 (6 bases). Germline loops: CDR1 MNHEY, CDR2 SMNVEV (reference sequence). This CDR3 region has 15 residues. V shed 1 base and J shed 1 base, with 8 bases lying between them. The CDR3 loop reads CASSLYQGSNQPQHF. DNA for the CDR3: TGTGCCAGCAGTTTATACCAGGGGAGCAATCAGCCCCAGCATTTT.